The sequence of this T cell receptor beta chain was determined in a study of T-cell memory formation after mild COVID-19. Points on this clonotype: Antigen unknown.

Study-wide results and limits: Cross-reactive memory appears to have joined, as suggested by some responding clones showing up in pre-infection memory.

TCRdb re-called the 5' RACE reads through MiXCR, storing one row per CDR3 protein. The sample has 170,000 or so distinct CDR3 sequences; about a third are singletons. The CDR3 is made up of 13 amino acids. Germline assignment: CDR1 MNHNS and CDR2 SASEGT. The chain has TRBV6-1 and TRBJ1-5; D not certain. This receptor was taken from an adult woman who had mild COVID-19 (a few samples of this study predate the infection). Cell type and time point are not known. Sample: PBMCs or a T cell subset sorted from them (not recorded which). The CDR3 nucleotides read TGTGCGGACGGGCGCCAAGGCAATCAGCCCCAGCATTTT. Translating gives CADGRQGNQPQHF.